The source of this TCR beta chain is a study of tumor-infiltrating lymphocytes in glioblastoma multiforme. Study-level results: Functional subtype sorting of these T cells was not performed. The TCR and somatic mutation analysis included just one glioblastoma patient. RNA-based TCR sequencing may distort clone frequencies, since cells carry unequal TCR transcript numbers.

This clonotype was detected ten times or more. Its target is unknown. TCRB libraries came from RNA via three nested multiplex PCR rounds. No unique molecular identifiers were described for these TCRB libraries. Via MiXCR, TCRdb re-called the multiplex PCR reads, giving one row per CDR3 protein. The sample consists of some 9,300 distinct CDR3 sequences, 74% of them appearing once. This CDR3 region has 17 residues. V lost 3 bases, J lost 2 bases, and 6 bases stayed unmatched. From germline, CDR1 is SGHNT and CDR2 YENEEA. The chain uses TRBV11-3 and TRBJ2-5, with 13 bases matching TRBD2. The clonotype was recovered from a male donor with glioblastoma. Sequenced: brain tumor tissue. The CDR3 bases are TGTGCCAGCAGCTTCCCGGGACTAGCGGGGAAACAAGAGACCCAGTACTTC. Its translation: CASSFPGLAGKQETQYF.